This entry concerns a single T cell receptor (beta chain). Data came from immunoSEQ multiplex PCR; TCRdb stores just in-frame clones and leaves some out. The table shows over 120,000 clones, with around 87% occurring only once. This entry is derived from a study of blood T cell repertoires in COVID-19. Study-level background: The cDNA or gDNA used as material had been derived from T cells, B-cell-depleted T cells, or PBMCs.

The CDR3 extends over 16 amino acids. Looked up from germline, CDR1 is SGHNT and CDR2 is YYREEE (reference sequence). V trimming: 0 bases; J trimming: 3 bases; junction bases outside the gene matches: 5. The chain links TRBV5-4 to TRBJ2-7; the match to TRBD1 covers 11 bases. This sequence was found in a man aged 45-65 years who had recovered from COVID-19. The specimen sequenced was peripheral blood. The DNA for the CDR3 is TGTGCCAGCAGCTTGGGGCCGGGACAGGGGGACTACGAGCAGTACTTC. Translated, it gives CASSLGPGQGDYEQYF.